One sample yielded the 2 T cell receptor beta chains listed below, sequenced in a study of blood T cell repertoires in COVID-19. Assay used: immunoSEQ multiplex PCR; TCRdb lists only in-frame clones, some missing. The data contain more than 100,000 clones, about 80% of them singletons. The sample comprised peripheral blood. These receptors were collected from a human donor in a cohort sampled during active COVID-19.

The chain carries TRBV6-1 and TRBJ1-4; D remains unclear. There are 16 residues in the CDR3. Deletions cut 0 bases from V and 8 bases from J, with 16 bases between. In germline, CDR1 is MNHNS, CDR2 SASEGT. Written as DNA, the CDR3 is TGTGCCAGCAGTGAAGCTTGGAGGAGCGGGGTGGAAAAACTGTTTTTT. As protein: CASSEAWRSGVEKLFF.

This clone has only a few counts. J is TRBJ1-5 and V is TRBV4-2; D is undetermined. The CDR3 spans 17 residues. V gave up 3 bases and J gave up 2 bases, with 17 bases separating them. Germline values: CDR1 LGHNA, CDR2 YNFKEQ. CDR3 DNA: TGTGCCAGCAGCCAGGCCGATACAGTTCGTGGCAATCAGCCCCAGCATTTT. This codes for CASSQADTVRGNQPQHF.